The 10 T cell receptor beta chains reported below all come from one sample, sequenced in a study of CDR3 diversity in severe acne. Each CDR3 protein gets one entry after TCRdb re-called the PCR reads with MiXCR. The table lists almost 85,000 distinct CDR3 sequences, 51% of them singletons. Sequenced sample: blood. The source is a male donor in good health, without acne.

This clonotype was observed a few times. Here the CDR3 DNA reads TGTGCCAGCAGCTTTGCGGAGTACTCCAGCACAGATACGCAGTATTTT. Its protein is CASSFAEYSSTDTQYF. The V gene is TRBV11-2, the J gene TRBJ2-3, with unresolved D. The germline V gene has CDR1 SGHAT and CDR2 FQNNGV. CDR3 size: 16 residues. V dropped 3 bases and J dropped 0 bases, with 13 bases sitting between them.

The chain couples TRBV12-3 or TRBV12-4 to TRBJ2-7; 7 bases fit TRBD1. The length of the CDR3 is 17 residues. V shed 6 bases, J shed 0 bases, and the junction held 14 bases outside the gene matches. The CDR3 here is CASSLRGGHLYSYEQYF. The CDR3 nucleotides read TGTGCCAGCAGCCTTAGAGGGGGCCACCTCTACTCCTACGAGCAGTACTTC.

The chain uses TRBV6-6 and TRBJ2-1, with D tentatively TRBD2 (5 bases). The V gene's germline CDR1 is MNHNY and CDR2 SVGAGI (reference sequence). The CDR3 contains 20 residues. With 0 bases removed from V and 3 bases from J, the gap between germline ends came to 24 bases. The CDR3 region has the DNA TGTGCCAGCAGTTACTCGAGGGCCCTTGTGGCGATCGGGATCTACAATGAGCAGTTCTTC. Amino acids: CASSYSRALVAIGIYNEQFF.

This clonotype was seen ten or more times. The V gene is TRBV6-1, the J gene TRBJ2-4, with D perhaps given as TRBD1 or TRBD2 (5 bases each). Trimming took off 2 bases at V and 9 bases at J, with 23 bases between the two ends. The CDR3 runs to 17 residues. Germline CDR1 reads MNHNS; CDR2 reads SASEGT. The CDR3 sequence: CASSERVGDRGVVIQYF. The CDR3 DNA sequence: TGTGCCAGCAGTGAAAGGGTAGGGGACCGAGGGGTTGTCATTCAGTACTTC.

This clonotype was observed at least ten times. This chain links TRBV11-2 with TRBJ2-7; the D gene is possibly TRBD1 (6 bases). V lost 6 bases and J lost 1, with 13 bases in between. Germline values: CDR1 SGHAT, CDR2 FQNNGV. The CDR3 spans 14 residues. The CDR3 nucleotides are TGTGCCAGCAGTACCGACAGGATTTCCTACGAGCAGTACTTC. This sequence encodes CASSTDRISYEQYF.

This clonotype was seen a few times. The rearrangement uses TRBV11-2 and TRBJ1-2; 7 nucleotides match TRBD1. Germline CDR1 reads SGHAT; CDR2 reads FQNNGV. V dropped 3 bases and J dropped 6; count of bases not matched to a gene: 13. The CDR3 spans 16 residues. For the CDR3, the DNA is TGTGCCAGCAGCTTGGTTTCGCAGGGGGGGTATGATGGCTACACCTTC. Translation gives CASSLVSQGGYDGYTF.

V is TRBV6-5 and J is TRBJ2-7; D tentatively fits TRBD1 or TRBD2 (5 bases each). The CDR3 spans 13 residues. V was clipped by 6 bases and J by 3 bases, with 12 bases between them. From germline, CDR1 is MNHEY and CDR2 SVGAGI. CDR3 sequence reads: CASRPEGNYEQYF. DNA for the CDR3: TGTGCCAGCAGGCCAGAGGGGAACTACGAGCAGTACTTC.

The CDR3 here is CASSPYTGGSNTIYF. CDR3 DNA: TGTGCCAGCAGTCCTTATACCGGGGGCTCAAACACCATATATTTT. The chain joins TRBV25-1 to TRBJ1-3, with D tentatively TRBD1 (6 bases). This CDR3 contains 15 residues. The V end lost 5 bases, the J end lost 6 bases, and 17 bases lay between the germline ends. Germline CDR1 reads MGHDK; CDR2 reads SYGVNS.

In DNA form, the CDR3 reads TGCAGTGCTAAAAGAGGGGGGGCCGGAGAGACCCAGTACTTC. This translates into CSAKRGGAGETQYF. The chain carries TRBV20-1 and TRBJ2-5; D is possibly TRBD2 (7 bases). V gave up 4 bases and J gave up 4 bases, with 16 bases separating them. Germline V lookup: CDR1 DFQATT, CDR2 SNEGSKA (reference sequence). This CDR3 spans 14 amino acids.

This chain's CDR3 is CASSLEQDGNTIYF. The CDR3 DNA follows: TGCGCCAGCAGCTTGGAACAGGACGGAAACACCATATATTTT. V and J are TRBV5-1 and TRBJ1-3; weak D call: TRBD1 (5 bases). This CDR3 region has 14 residues. Trimming shortened V by 0 bases and J by 4 bases, and 8 bases separated the two germline ends. CDR1 and CDR2 (germline): SGHRS, YFSETQ. The full variable domain, its missing parts supplied by reference TRBV5-1 and TRBJ1-3, is KAGVTQTPRYLIKTRGQQVTLSCSPISGHRSVSWYQQTPGQGLQFLFEYFSETQRNKGNFPGRFSGRQFSNSRSEMNVSTLELGDSALYLCASSLEQDGNTIYFGEGSWLTVV.